This T cell receptor beta chain was obtained from a study of T cell responses to AZD1222 COVID-19 vaccine. As regards this clone: Its antigen is not identified.

Using immunoSEQ multiplex PCR, the repertoire was profiled, and TCRdb retains in-frame clones only, with some absent. Of more than 100,000 clones in the sample, 65% to 90% are singletons; the top ten hold about 7.9%. The study, taken as a whole, reports: Mapped onto spike, vaccine-associated CD4 TCRs spanned it and were dominant at 160-218 and 743-854. Repertoire sampling was restricted to post-peak T cell response timepoints.

V shed 2 bases, J shed 0 bases, and the junction held 11 bases outside the gene matches. CDR1 and CDR2 (germline): MNHEY, SVGEGT. CDR3 size: 18 residues. The clonotype comes from an adult who received the MenACWY meningococcal vaccine as a control. The V call is TRBV6-2 or TRBV6-3, the J call TRBJ2-5; 8 bases fit TRBD2. Here the sequenced sample was peripheral blood, taken 28 days after the second dose of the MenACWY control vaccine. The CDR3 nucleotides read TGTGCCAGCAGTTACGTCGGGACTAGATATTTAAACCAAGAGACCCAGTACTTC. This translates into CASSYVGTRYLNQETQYF.